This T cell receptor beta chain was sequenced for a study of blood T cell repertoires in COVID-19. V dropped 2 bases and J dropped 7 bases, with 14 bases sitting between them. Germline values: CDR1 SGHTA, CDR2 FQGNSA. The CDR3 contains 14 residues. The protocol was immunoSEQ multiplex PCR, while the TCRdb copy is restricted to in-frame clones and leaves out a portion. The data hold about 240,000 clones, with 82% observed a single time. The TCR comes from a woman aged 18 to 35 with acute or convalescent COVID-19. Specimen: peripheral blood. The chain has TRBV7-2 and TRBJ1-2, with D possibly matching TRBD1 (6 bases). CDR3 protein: CASSLRSTGGGYTF. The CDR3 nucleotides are TGTGCCAGCAGCTTACGGTCGACAGGTGGTGGCTACACCTTC.